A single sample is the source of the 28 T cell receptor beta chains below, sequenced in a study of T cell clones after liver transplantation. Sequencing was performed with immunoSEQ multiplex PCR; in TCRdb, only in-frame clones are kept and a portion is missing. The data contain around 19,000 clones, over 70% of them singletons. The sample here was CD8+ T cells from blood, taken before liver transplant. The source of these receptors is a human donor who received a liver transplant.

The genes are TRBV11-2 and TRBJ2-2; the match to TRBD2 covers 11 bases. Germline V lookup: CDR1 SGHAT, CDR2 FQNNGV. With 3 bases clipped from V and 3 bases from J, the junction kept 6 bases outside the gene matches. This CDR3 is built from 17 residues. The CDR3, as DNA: TGTGCCAGCAGCTTTAGCACTAGCGGGAGTGACACCGGGGAGCTGTTTTTT. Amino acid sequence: CASSFSTSGSDTGELFF.

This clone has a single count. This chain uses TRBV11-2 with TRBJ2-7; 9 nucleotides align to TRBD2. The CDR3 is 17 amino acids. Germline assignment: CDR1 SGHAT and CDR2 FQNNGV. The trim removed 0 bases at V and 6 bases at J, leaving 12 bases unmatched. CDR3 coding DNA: TGTGCCAGCAGCTTAGATGGGATTATAGCGGGAGTCGCCGAGCAGTACTTC. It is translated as CASSLDGIIAGVAEQYF.

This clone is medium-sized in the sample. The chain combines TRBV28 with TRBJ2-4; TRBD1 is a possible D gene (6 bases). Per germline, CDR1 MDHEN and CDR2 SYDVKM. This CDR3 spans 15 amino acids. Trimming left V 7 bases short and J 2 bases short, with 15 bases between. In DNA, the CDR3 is TGTGCCAGCACCTTCCGGGACACCTCCAAAAACATTCAGTACTTC. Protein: CASTFRDTSKNIQYF.

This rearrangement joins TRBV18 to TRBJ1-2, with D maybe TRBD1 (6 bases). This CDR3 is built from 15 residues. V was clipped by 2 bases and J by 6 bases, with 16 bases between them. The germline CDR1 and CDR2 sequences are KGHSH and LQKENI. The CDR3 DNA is TGTGCCAGCTCACCATGGCGGCAGGGGAAGGATGGCTACACCTTC. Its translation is CASSPWRQGKDGYTF.

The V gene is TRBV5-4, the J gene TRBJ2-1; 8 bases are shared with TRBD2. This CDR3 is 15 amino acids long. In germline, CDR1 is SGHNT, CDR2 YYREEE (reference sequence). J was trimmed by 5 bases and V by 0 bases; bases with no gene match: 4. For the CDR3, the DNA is TGTGCCAGCAGCTTGGCTCCGGGAGGGAACAATGAGCAGTTCTTC. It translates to CASSLAPGGNNEQFF.

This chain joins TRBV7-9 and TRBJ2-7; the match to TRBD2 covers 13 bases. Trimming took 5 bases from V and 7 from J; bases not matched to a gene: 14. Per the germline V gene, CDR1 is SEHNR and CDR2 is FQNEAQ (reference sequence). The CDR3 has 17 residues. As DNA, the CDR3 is TGTGCCAGCAGCACCGACCTACTAGCGGGAGGGCCGGGAGAGCAGTACTTC. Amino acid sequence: CASSTDLLAGGPGEQYF.

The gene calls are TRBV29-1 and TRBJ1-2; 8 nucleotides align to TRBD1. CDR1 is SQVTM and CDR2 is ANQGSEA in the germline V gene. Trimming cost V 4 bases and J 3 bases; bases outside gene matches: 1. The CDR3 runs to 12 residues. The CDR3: CSVGQGYYGYTF. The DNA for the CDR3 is TGCAGCGTTGGACAGGGGTACTATGGCTACACCTTC. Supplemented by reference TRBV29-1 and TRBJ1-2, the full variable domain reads SAVISQKPSRDICQRGTSLTIQCQVDSQVTMMFWYRQQPGQSLTLIATANQGSEATYESGFVIDKFPISRPNLTFSTLTVSNMSPEDSSIYLCSVGQGYYGYTFGSGTRLTVV.

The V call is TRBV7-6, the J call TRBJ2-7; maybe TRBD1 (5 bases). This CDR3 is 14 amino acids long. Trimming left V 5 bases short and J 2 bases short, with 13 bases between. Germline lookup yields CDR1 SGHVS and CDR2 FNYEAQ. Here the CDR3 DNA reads TGTGCCAGCAGCCCTGGGGCGGAAACCTACGAGCAGTACTTC. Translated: CASSPGAETYEQYF.

CDR3 coding DNA: TGTGCCAGCAGCGTAGGGTGGGAGGGGTACAATGAGCAGTTCTTC. This translates into CASSVGWEGYNEQFF. V is TRBV9 and J is TRBJ2-1, with 7 nucleotides matching TRBD2. Losses at the gene ends were 0 bases for V and 4 bases for J; bases not matched to a gene: 4. The germline V gene has CDR1 SGDLS and CDR2 YYNGEE. The length of the CDR3 is 15 residues.

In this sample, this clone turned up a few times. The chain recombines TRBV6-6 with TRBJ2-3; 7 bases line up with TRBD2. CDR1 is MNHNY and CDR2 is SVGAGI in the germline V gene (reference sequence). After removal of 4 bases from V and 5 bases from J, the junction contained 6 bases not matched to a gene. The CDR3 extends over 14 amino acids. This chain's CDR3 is CASSLLTGGDTQYF. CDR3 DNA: TGTGCCAGCAGTTTATTAACGGGAGGAGATACGCAGTATTTT.

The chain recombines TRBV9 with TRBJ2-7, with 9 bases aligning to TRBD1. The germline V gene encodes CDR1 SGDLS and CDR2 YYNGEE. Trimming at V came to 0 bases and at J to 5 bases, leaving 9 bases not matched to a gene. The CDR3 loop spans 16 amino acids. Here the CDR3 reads CASSVAWDRVYDEQYF. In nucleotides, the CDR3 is TGTGCCAGCAGCGTAGCTTGGGACAGGGTGTATGACGAGCAGTACTTC.

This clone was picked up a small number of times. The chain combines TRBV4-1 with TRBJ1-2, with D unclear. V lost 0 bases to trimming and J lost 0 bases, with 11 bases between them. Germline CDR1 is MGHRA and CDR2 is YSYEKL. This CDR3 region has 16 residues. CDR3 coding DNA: TGCGCCAGCAGCCAAGAGTTCGAGCAGTCTAACTATGGCTACACCTTC. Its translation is CASSQEFEQSNYGYTF.

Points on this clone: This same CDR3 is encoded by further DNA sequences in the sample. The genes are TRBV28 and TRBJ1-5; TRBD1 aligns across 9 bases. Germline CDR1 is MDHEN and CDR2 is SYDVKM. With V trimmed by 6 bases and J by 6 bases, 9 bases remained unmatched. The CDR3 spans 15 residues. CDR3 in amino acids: CASSLGQGFRQPQHF. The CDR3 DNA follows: TGTGCCAGCAGCCTAGGACAGGGGTTTCGTCAGCCCCAGCATTTT.

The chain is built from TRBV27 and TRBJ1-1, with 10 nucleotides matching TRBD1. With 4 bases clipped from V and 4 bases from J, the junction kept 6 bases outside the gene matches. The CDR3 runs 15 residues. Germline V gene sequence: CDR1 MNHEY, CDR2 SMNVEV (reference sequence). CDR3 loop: CASSYGTGVVTEAFF. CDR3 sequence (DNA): TGTGCCAGCAGTTATGGGACAGGGGTGGTCACTGAAGCTTTCTTT.

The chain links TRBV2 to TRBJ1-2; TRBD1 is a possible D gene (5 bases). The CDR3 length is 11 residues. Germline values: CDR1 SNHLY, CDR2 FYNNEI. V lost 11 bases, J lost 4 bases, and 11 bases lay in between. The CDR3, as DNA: TGTGCCGCCCGGGACGTCTATGGCTACACCTTC. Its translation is CAARDVYGYTF.

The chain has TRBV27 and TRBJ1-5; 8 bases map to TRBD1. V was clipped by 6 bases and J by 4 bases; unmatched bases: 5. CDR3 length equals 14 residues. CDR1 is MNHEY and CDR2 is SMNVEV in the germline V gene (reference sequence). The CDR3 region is CASRRTGSNQPQHF. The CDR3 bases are TGTGCCAGCAGGAGGACAGGGTCAAATCAGCCCCAGCATTTT.

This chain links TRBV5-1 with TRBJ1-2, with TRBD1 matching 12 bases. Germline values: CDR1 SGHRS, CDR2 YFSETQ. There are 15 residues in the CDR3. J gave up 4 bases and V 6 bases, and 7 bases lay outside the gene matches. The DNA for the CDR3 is TGCGCCAGCACCTCCGGGACAGGGGGCATCTATGGCTACACCTTC. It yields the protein CASTSGTGGIYGYTF.

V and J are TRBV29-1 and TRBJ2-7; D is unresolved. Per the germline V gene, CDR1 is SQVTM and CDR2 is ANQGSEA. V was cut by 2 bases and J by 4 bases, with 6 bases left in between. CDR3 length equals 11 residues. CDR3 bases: TGCAGCGTTGAACCCCTGTACGAGCAGTACTTC. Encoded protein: CSVEPLYEQYF.

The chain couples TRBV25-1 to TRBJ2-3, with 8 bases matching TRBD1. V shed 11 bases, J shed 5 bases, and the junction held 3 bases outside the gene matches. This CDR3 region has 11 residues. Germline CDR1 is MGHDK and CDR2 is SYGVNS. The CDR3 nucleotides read TGTGCCGTAGACAGGGGAGATACGCAGTATTTT. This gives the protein CAVDRGDTQYF.

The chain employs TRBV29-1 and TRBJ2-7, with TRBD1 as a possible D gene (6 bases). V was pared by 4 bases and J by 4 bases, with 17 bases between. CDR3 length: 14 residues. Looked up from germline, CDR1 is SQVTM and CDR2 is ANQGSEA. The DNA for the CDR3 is TGCAGCGTTGCCGACAAGGGGGTAGGGTACGAGCAGTACTTC. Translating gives CSVADKGVGYEQYF.

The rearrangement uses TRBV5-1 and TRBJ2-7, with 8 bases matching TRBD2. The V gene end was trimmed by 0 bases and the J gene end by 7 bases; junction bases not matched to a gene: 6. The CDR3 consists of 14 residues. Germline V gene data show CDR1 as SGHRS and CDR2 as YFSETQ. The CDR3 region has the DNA TGCGCCAGCAGCTTGGCAGCGGGAGCTGGGGAGCAGTACTTC. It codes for CASSLAAGAGEQYF.

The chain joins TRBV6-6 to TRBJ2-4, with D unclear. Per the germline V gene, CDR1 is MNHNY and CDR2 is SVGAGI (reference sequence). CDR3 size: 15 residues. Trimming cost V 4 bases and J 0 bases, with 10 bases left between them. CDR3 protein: CASSSTSLAKNIQYF. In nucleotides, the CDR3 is TGTGCCAGCAGTTCGACCTCCCTAGCCAAAAACATTCAGTACTTC.

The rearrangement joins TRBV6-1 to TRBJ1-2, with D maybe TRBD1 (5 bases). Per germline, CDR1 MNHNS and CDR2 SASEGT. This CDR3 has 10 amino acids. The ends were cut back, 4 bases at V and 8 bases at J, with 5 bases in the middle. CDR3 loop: CASSGGGYTF. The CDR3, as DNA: TGTGCCAGCAGTGGGGGCGGCTACACCTTC.

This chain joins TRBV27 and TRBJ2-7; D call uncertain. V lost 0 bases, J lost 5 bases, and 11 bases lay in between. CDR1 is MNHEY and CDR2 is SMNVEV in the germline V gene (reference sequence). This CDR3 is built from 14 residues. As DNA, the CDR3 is TGTGCCAGCAGTTTATCCCCTCCCAATGACGAGCAGTACTTC. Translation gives CASSLSPPNDEQYF.

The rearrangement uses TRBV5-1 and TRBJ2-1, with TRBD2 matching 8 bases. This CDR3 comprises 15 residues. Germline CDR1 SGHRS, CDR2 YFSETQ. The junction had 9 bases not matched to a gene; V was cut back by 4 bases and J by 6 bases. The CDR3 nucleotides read TGCGCCAGCAGCCTCTACGAACTAGCGGTCAATGAGCAGTTCTTC. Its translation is CASSLYELAVNEQFF.

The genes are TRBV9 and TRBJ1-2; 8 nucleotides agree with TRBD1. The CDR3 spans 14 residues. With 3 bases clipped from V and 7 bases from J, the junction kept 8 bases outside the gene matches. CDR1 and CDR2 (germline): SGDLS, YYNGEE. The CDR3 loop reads CASSEWTGTGGYTF. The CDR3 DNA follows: TGTGCCAGCAGCGAATGGACCGGGACAGGTGGCTACACCTTC.

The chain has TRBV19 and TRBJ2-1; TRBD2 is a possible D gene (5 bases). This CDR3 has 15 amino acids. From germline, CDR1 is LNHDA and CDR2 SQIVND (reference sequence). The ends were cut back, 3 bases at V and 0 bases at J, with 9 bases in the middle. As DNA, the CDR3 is TGTGCCAGTAGTATGTGGGCGGGCTCCTACAATGAGCAGTTCTTC. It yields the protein CASSMWAGSYNEQFF. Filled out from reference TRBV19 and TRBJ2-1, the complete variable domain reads DGGITQSPKYLFRKEGQNVTLSCEQNLNHDAMYWYRQDPGQGLRLIYYSQIVNDFQKGDIAEGYSVSREKKESFPLTVTSAQKNPTAFYLCASSMWAGSYNEQFFGPGTRLTVL.

The CDR3 nucleotides read TGCGCCAGCAGCTGGGTCCCTGGGACAGGTATTGAAGCTTTCTTT. This codes for CASSWVPGTGIEAFF. The V and J genes are TRBV5-1 and TRBJ1-1; 8 bases are a match to TRBD1. The V gene end was trimmed by 3 bases and the J gene end by 7 bases; junction bases not matched to a gene: 11. Germline lookup yields CDR1 SGHRS and CDR2 YFSETQ. The CDR3 spans 15 residues.